This entry lists 29 T cell receptor beta chains sequenced from one sample in a study of shared clonotypes between healthy human individuals. Naive CD8 cells comprised CD45RO-negative, CCR7-positively selected cells, excluding terminally differentiated effector memory CD45RA+ cells. Method: immunoSEQ multiplex PCR; TCRdb's copy keeps in-frame clones and lacks some. This repertoire shows hundreds of thousands of clones, 96% found once; its top ten account for 0.11%. The material sequenced was naive CD8+ T cells sorted from blood. The source of these receptors is a woman in her twenties or thirties in good health.

The chain's CDR3 is CASGRGNGLDQPQHF. For the CDR3, the DNA is TGTGCCAGCGGTAGAGGTAATGGTCTGGACCAGCCCCAGCATTTT. This chain joins TRBV9 and TRBJ1-5; D gene unclear. Between the trimmed V and J ends, which lost 7 bases and 7 bases, there was a span of 21 bases. There are 15 residues in the CDR3. Germline V CDR1 and CDR2: SGDLS, YYNGEE.

The V call is TRBV25-1, the J call TRBJ1-1; D is unresolved. Per germline, CDR1 MGHDK and CDR2 SYGVNS. CDR3 size: 17 residues. V was clipped by 1 base and J by 1 base, with 16 bases between them. CDR3 region: CASSEFPVDMGNTEAFF. As DNA, the CDR3 is TGTGCCAGCAGTGAATTTCCCGTAGACATGGGGAACACTGAAGCTTTCTTT.

This chain joins TRBV7-8 and TRBJ2-7, with 12 bases aligning to TRBD2. The CDR3 sequence is 16 residues long. V lost 5 bases, J lost 3 bases, and 8 bases stayed unmatched. The V gene's germline CDR1 is SGHVS and CDR2 FQNEAQ. Written as DNA, the CDR3 is TGTGCCAGCAGCCCGCGGACTAGCGGGACCTTCTACGAGCAGTACTTC. It codes for CASSPRTSGTFYEQYF.

The rearrangement uses TRBV6-5 and TRBJ1-2, with 7 bases matching TRBD1. The length of the CDR3 is 13 residues. Germline V gene lookup returns CDR1 MNHEY and CDR2 SVGAGI. V shed 6 bases, J shed 5 bases, and the junction held 6 bases outside the gene matches. Here the CDR3 DNA reads TGTGCCAGCAGACCTGACAGGGTTTATGGCTACACCTTC. Its protein product is CASRPDRVYGYTF.

This clone occurred once. The CDR3: CASSLYGTGQSMGETQYF. The CDR3 DNA sequence: TGTGCCAGCAGCTTGTACGGGACAGGCCAGTCGATGGGAGAGACCCAGTACTTC. J is TRBJ2-5 and V is TRBV7-9; 8 positions match TRBD1. The ends lost 3 bases at V and 4 bases at J; junction bases unmatched: 16. There are 18 residues in the CDR3. Germline-derived CDR1 and CDR2 are SEHNR and FQNEAQ (reference sequence).

The chain is built from TRBV7-9 and TRBJ2-5, with D maybe TRBD2 (5 bases). The last part of the DNA fits TRBJ2-7 better; the J call may be wrong. The V gene's germline CDR1 is SEHNR and CDR2 FQNEAQ (reference sequence). This CDR3 contains 12 residues. The CDR3 nucleotides read TGTGCCAGCAGCAACGGGGTGAGCGAGCAGTACTTC. Encoded protein: CASSNGVSEQYF.

The chain is built from TRBV28 and TRBJ2-1; D gene ambiguous. Trimming cost V 3 bases and J 8 bases, with 14 bases left between them. The CDR3 has 14 residues. CDR1 MDHEN and CDR2 SYDVKM come from the germline V gene. CDR3: CASSLIGLGHEQFF. The CDR3 region has the DNA TGTGCCAGCAGTTTGATAGGGTTAGGCCATGAGCAGTTCTTC.

The V gene is TRBV9, the J gene TRBJ1-5; D is ambiguous. Trimming removed 3 bases at V and 6 bases at J, with 10 bases between. CDR1 and CDR2 (germline): SGDLS, YYNGEE. This CDR3 has 13 amino acids. The CDR3 protein is CASSAGGSQPQHF. The CDR3 nucleotides read TGTGCCAGCAGCGCCGGAGGAAGTCAGCCCCAGCATTTT.

The chain carries TRBV13 and TRBJ2-1, with 9 bases aligning to TRBD2. From germline, CDR1 is PRHDT and CDR2 FYEKMQ (reference sequence). The trim removed 0 bases at V and 4 bases at J, leaving 4 bases unmatched. This CDR3 comprises 16 residues. CDR3 in DNA: TGTGCCAGCAGCTTAGGAGGCCTAGCGGGATACAATGAGCAGTTCTTC. Amino acids: CASSLGGLAGYNEQFF.

This chain connects TRBV28 to TRBJ1-5; D not resolved. The CDR3 totals 14 residues. Germline V gives CDR1 MDHEN, CDR2 SYDVKM. Between the trimmed V and J ends, which lost 2 bases and 4 bases, there was a span of 9 bases. CDR3 residues: CASSLLPRNQPQHF. Here the CDR3 DNA reads TGTGCCAGCAGTTTACTCCCAAGGAATCAGCCCCAGCATTTT.

This chain links TRBV30 with TRBJ1-2, with 10 bases identical to TRBD1. Germline V gives CDR1 GTSNPN, CDR2 SVGIG (reference sequence). CDR3 length: 14 amino acids. The V gene end was trimmed by 3 bases and the J gene end by 7 bases; junction bases not matched to a gene: 8. The CDR3 reads CAWRDRGILSGYTF. CDR3 in DNA: TGTGCCTGGAGGGACAGGGGGATTCTAAGTGGCTACACCTTC.

The chain combines TRBV27 with TRBJ2-7, with a possible D match to TRBD1 (6 bases). The CDR3 consists of 14 residues. Between the trimmed V and J ends, which lost 8 bases and 1 base, there was a span of 15 bases. Germline CDR1 MNHEY, CDR2 SMNVEV (reference sequence). The CDR3: CASGVDSNSYEQYF. CDR3 coding DNA: TGTGCCAGCGGGGTGGACAGTAATTCCTACGAGCAGTACTTC.

This sequence joins TRBV29-1 and TRBJ2-7, with 10 bases aligning to TRBD2. The CDR3 contains 13 residues. V dropped 6 bases and J dropped 4; count of bases not matched to a gene: 6. CDR1 SQVTM and CDR2 ANQGSEA come from the germline V gene. The chain's CDR3 is CSVTASGSYEQYF. The CDR3 coding sequence is TGCAGCGTGACGGCTAGCGGGAGTTACGAGCAGTACTTC.

This rearrangement joins TRBV27 to TRBJ2-7; 7 bases map to TRBD2. Germline V gene sequence: CDR1 MNHEY, CDR2 SMNVEV (reference sequence). Unmatched junction bases numbered 7, after V lost 3 bases and J lost 2 bases. The CDR3 is made up of 15 amino acids. This CDR3 reads CASSFGASGTYEQYF. The CDR3 DNA reads TGTGCCAGCAGTTTCGGGGCTAGCGGTACCTACGAGCAGTACTTC.

This sequence joins TRBV5-1 and TRBJ2-5; 13 bases are shared with TRBD2. The CDR3 extends over 17 amino acids. The J segment lost 6 bases and the V segment lost 4 bases, leaving 12 bases of the junction unmatched. Germline V gene lookup returns CDR1 SGHRS and CDR2 YFSETQ. The CDR3 protein is CASSAGLAGVAMKTQYF. CDR3 coding DNA: TGCGCCAGCAGCGCCGGACTAGCGGGAGTGGCGATGAAGACCCAGTACTTC.

The chain links TRBV28 to TRBJ1-2; TRBD1 is a possible D gene (5 bases). In germline, CDR1 is MDHEN, CDR2 SYDVKM. The V end lost 4 bases, the J end lost 5 bases, and 14 bases lay between the germline ends. The CDR3 runs 14 residues. The CDR3 nucleotides are TGTGCCAGCAGTTCGACAGAGTATCAGTATGGCTACACCTTC. Encoded protein: CASSSTEYQYGYTF.

This sequence joins TRBV2 and TRBJ1-2; 9 bases agree with TRBD1. CDR1 and CDR2 (germline): SNHLY, FYNNEI. CDR3 length: 18 amino acids. Trimming took 4 bases from V and 2 from J; bases not matched to a gene: 14. CDR3 DNA sequence: TGTGCCAGCAGTGGCGGGGGCAGGACAGGGGCTTTCAACTATGGCTACACCTTC. Translation: CASSGGGRTGAFNYGYTF.

This sequence joins TRBV11-2 and TRBJ2-3; TRBD2 matches 7 bases. This CDR3 is 15 amino acids long. From germline, CDR1 is SGHAT and CDR2 FQNNGV. The junction had 7 bases not matched to a gene; V was cut back by 5 bases and J by 2 bases. CDR3 nucleotide sequence: TGTGCCAGCAGCCGAGCGGGACGGAACACAGATACGCAGTATTTT. Translation gives CASSRAGRNTDTQYF.

This clone came up once. This chain connects TRBV6-1 to TRBJ2-3; 9 bases map to TRBD1. The CDR3 covers 13 residues. Germline V gene lookup returns CDR1 MNHNS and CDR2 SASEGT. Losses at the gene ends were 11 bases for V and 3 bases for J; bases not matched to a gene: 6. Here the CDR3 DNA reads TGTGCCTTCGGGACAGGGTGGACAGATACGCAGTATTTT. Residues: CAFGTGWTDTQYF.

This clone is a singleton in its sample. V gene TRBV28 combines with J gene TRBJ2-2; D is tentatively TRBD1 or TRBD2 (5 bases each). This CDR3 region has 15 residues. V gave up 7 bases and J gave up 5 bases, with 17 bases separating them. Germline V gene sequence: CDR1 MDHEN, CDR2 SYDVKM. CDR3 bases: TGTGCCAGCACTCGGATCGGGGCAGGGACCGGGGAGCTGTTTTTT. Protein product: CASTRIGAGTGELFF.

The rearrangement uses TRBV10-3 and TRBJ2-7; TRBD2 aligns across 9 bases. V dropped 5 bases and J dropped 2; count of bases not matched to a gene: 16. The V gene's germline CDR1 is ENHRY and CDR2 SYGVKD. The CDR3 is made up of 18 amino acids. As DNA, the CDR3 is TGTGCCATCAGTACAGCCCCCGGCGGGGGGGGACCAACCTACGAGCAGTACTTC. Translation: CAISTAPGGGGPTYEQYF.

This rearrangement joins TRBV28 to TRBJ2-2, with D tentatively TRBD1 or TRBD2 (6 bases each). The CDR3 has 15 residues. Trimming removed 5 bases from V and 0 bases from J, with 10 bases in between. Germline V lookup: CDR1 MDHEN, CDR2 SYDVKM. The CDR3 nucleotides read TGTGCCAGCAGTGGAGGGACAACGAACACCGGGGAGCTGTTTTTT. The encoded protein is CASSGGTTNTGELFF.

The V call is TRBV7-6, the J call TRBJ2-3; D remains unclear. V shed 4 bases and J shed 1 base, with 15 bases lying between them. The CDR3 spans 16 residues. Germline V gives CDR1 SGHVS, CDR2 FNYEAQ. The DNA of the CDR3 is TGTGCCAGCAGCTCCCCCGCGGCGGATCGCACAGATACGCAGTATTTT. This sequence encodes CASSSPAADRTDTQYF. The full variable domain, in which reference TRBV7-6 and TRBJ2-3 provide the parts outside the CDR3, is GAGVSQSPRYKVTKRGQDVALRCDPISGHVSLYWYRQALGQGPEFLTYFNYEAQQDKSGLPNDRFSAERPEGSISTLTIQRTEQRDSAMYRCASSSPAADRTDTQYFGPGTRLTVL.

The CDR3 nucleotides read TGTGCCAGTAGTATTCTTGACAGACGAGACATTCAGTACTTC. It specifies CASSILDRRDIQYF. The V call is TRBV19, the J call TRBJ2-4, with TRBD1 as a possible D gene (5 bases). V was trimmed by 3 bases and J by 8 bases, leaving 14 bases between them. Germline V gene sequence: CDR1 LNHDA, CDR2 SQIVND (reference sequence). The CDR3 loop spans 14 amino acids.

This chain links TRBV4-1 with TRBJ2-3; no clear D gene. V lost 1 base and J 4 bases, leaving 9 bases between the germline ends. The CDR3 is 14 residues long. Germline V CDR1 and CDR2: MGHRA, YSYEKL. The CDR3 loop is CASSQVSTSDTQYF. In nucleotides, the CDR3 is TGCGCCAGCAGCCAAGTTTCCACCTCAGATACGCAGTATTTT.

The chain joins TRBV28 to TRBJ2-7; a possible D gene is TRBD1 (7 bases). The germline V gene has CDR1 MDHEN and CDR2 SYDVKM. This CDR3 contains 14 residues. The V and J ends lost 5 bases and 5 bases respectively, with 16 bases between them. The CDR3 region has the DNA TGTGCCAGCAGTCTAAGACAGGGACTCGACGAGCAGTACTTC. Residues: CASSLRQGLDEQYF.

The J gene is TRBJ2-2, the V gene TRBV29-1, with D possibly being TRBD2 (6 bases). Germline CDR1 SQVTM, CDR2 ANQGSEA. Trimming shortened V by 8 bases and J by 0 bases, and 10 bases separated the two germline ends. The CDR3 consists of 13 residues. The CDR3 nucleotides are TGCAGCTCGCGGGGTTCGAACACCGGGGAGCTGTTTTTT. It translates to CSSRGSNTGELFF.

This chain connects TRBV28 to TRBJ1-5; the D is unclear. The CDR3 spans 14 residues. The V end lost 8 bases, the J end lost 2 bases, and 13 bases lay between the germline ends. The germline V gene has CDR1 MDHEN and CDR2 SYDVKM. The DNA of the CDR3 is TGTGCCAGCGCTCCGAGCGCGGGCAATCAGCCCCAGCATTTT. As protein: CASAPSAGNQPQHF.

This clone was detected once. This sequence joins TRBV4-1 and TRBJ2-7, with 7 bases matching TRBD2. CDR1 MGHRA and CDR2 YSYEKL come from the germline V gene. V trimming: 0 bases; J trimming: 6 bases; junction bases outside the gene matches: 11. The CDR3 has 16 residues. DNA of the CDR3: TGCGCCAGCAGCCAAGACAGGACCGGGACTATCGGCGAGCAGTACTTC. Translating it yields CASSQDRTGTIGEQYF.